This T cell receptor beta chain stems from a study of T cell responses to AZD1222 COVID-19 vaccine. Overall study findings and caveats: It should be noted that donors were predominantly white British and more often female, and clonal diversity was possibly underestimated. Only a handful of AZD1222 recipients, several in all, had baseline seropositivity. Spike-specific TCR breadth and depth were elevated following two AZD1222 doses.

Measured with immunoSEQ multiplex PCR; TCRdb has only the in-frame clones, and not every one. The sample holds roughly 81,000 clones, 65% to 90% seen once. Trimming removed 4 bases at V and 2 bases at J, with 10 bases between. The CDR3 spans 15 residues. The germline CDR1 and CDR2 sequences are SGHRS and YFSETQ. Comment on this clone: What it binds is not known.

This TCR came from an adult in good health. This sample comprised peripheral blood, obtained on day 0 of AZD1222 vaccination. V usage is TRBV5-1 and J usage is TRBJ2-6; D possibly matches TRBD1 or TRBD2 (5 bases each). The DNA for the CDR3 is TGCGCCAGCAGCCCCGGGGACGCTGGGGCCAACGTCCTGACTTTC. It yields the protein CASSPGDAGANVLTF.